Reported below is one T cell receptor (beta chain). TCRdb re-called the 5' RACE reads; one entry per CDR3 protein, DNA not given. The listing contains about 540,000 distinct CDR3 sequences. This sample is drawn from a study of T cells expressing NK-cell markers. Study overall: Sorted CD3+CD56+NKG2C+, CD3+CD56+NKG2C- and CD3+CD56-NKG2C+ T-cell subsets were beta-chain profiled.

The CDR3 contains 15 residues. In germline, CDR1 is SGHTA, CDR2 FQGTGA. Sequenced input: blood T cells: a sorted CD56 or NKG2C T cell subset, CD4+ or CD8+ T cells, or bulk PBMC T cells (not recorded which). This clonotype was sampled from a man aged 18 to 29 in good health. The V and J genes are TRBV7-3 and TRBJ2-5; TCRdb's D call of TRBD1 is untestable without DNA. CDR3 in amino acids: CASSRSGQGQETQYF.